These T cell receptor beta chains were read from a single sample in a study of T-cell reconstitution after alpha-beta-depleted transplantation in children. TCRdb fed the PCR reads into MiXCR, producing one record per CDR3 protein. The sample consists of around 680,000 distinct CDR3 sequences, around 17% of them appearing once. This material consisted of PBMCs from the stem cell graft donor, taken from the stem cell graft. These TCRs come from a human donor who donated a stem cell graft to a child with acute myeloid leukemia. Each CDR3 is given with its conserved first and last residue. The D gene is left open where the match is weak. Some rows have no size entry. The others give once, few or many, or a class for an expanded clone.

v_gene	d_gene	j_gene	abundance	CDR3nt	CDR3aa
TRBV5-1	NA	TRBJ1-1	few	TGCGCCAGCAGCCCGGCGTGCTGTACCGGCAAGGACACTGAAGCTTTCTTT	CASSPACCTGKDTEAFF
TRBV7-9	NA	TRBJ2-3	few	TGTGCCAGCAGCTTATTTGAGGGGGGCACAGATACGCAGTATTTT	CASSLFEGGTDTQYF
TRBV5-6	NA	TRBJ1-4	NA	TGTGCCAGCAGTTCCGCAGGTCGGCAGGGGACTGAAATAAATGAAAAACTGTTTTTT	CASSSAGRQGTEINEKLFF
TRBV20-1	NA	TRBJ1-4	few	TGCAGTGTTTCGGGAAGCCCTAATGAAAAACTGTTTTTT	CSVSGSPNEKLFF
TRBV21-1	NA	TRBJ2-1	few	TGTGCCAGCAGCAAGGACTGGACAGCGGATGGTAGCAATGAGCAGTTCTTC	CASSKDWTADGSNEQFF
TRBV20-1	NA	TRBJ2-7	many	TGCAGTGCTAGTCGGGCGAGTACCTACGAGCAGTACTTC	CSASRASTYEQYF
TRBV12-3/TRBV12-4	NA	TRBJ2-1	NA	TGTGCCAGCAGTGCCCCGTATGAGCAGTTCTTC	CASSAPYEQFF
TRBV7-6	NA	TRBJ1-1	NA	TGTGCCAGCAGCTTAGTTGCAGGCGAAATGAACACTGAAGCTTTCTTT	CASSLVAGEMNTEAFF
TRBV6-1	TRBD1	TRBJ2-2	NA	TGTGCCAGCAGCCTTAGACAGGGGTGGACCGGGGAGCTGTTTTTT	CASSLRQGWTGELFF
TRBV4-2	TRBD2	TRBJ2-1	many	TGTGCCAGCAGCCCGTGGACTAGCGGGGACTCCTACAATGAGCAGTTCTTC	CASSPWTSGDSYNEQFF
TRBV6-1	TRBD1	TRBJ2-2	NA	TGTGCCAGCAGAAATGACAGGGCAACCGGGGAGCTGTTTTTT	CASRNDRATGELFF
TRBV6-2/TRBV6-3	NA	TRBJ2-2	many	TGTGCCAGCAGTTACAGCCCGACAGGGAACACCGGGGAGCTGTTTTTT	CASSYSPTGNTGELFF
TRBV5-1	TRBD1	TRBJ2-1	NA	TGCGCCAGCAGCTTCTCCGGGACAGACTACAATGAGCAGTTCTTC	CASSFSGTDYNEQFF
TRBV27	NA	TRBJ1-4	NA	TGTGCCAGCAGTCCCATCGCGTCAGCAACTAATGAAAAACTGTTTTTT	CASSPIASATNEKLFF
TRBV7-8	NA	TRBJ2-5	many	TGTGCCAGCCTGGAGGGGAACCAAGAGACCCAGTACTTC	CASLEGNQETQYF
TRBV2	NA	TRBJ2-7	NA	TGTGCCAGCAGTGTAAGGCAGGTGACCTACGAGCAGTACTTC	CASSVRQVTYEQYF
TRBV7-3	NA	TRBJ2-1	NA	TGTGCCAGCAGCGCCTACGCCACGTACAATGAGCAGTTCTTC	CASSAYATYNEQFF
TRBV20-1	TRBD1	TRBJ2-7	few	TGCAGTGCTAGACGCGGGACAGGGGGTCCGTACGAGCAGTACTTC	CSARRGTGGPYEQYF
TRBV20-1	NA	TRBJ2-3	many	TGCAGTGCTAGTGTACAGGGCACAGATACGCAGTATTTT	CSASVQGTDTQYF
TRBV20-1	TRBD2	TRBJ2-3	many	TGCAGTGCTAGAGATGTCCTCGAAGGGACTAGCGGGCCCCCAGATACGCAGTATTTT	CSARDVLEGTSGPPDTQYF
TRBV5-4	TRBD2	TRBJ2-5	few	TGTGCCAGCAGCTTCTCTATAGCGGGGGGGGAGACCCAGTACTTC	CASSFSIAGGETQYF
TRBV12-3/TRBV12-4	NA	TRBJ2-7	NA	TGTGCCAGCAGACTTGGGCCCTCCTACGAGCAGTACTTC	CASRLGPSYEQYF
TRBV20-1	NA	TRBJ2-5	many	TGCAGTGCTAGAATATCTGGAAGGGAGACCCAGTACTTC	CSARISGRETQYF
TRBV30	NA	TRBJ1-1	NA	TGTGCCTGGAGTGACCAAGGCGTGAAGAGCACTGAAGCTTTCTTT	CAWSDQGVKSTEAFF
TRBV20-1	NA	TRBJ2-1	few	TGCAGTGCTAGAGATATAAGAACAGGGATCTACAATGAGCAGTTCTTC	CSARDIRTGIYNEQFF
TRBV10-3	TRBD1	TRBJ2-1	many	TGTGCCATCAGTGAGTCGGTTGTGGGGACAGACAATGAGCAGTTCTTC	CAISESVVGTDNEQFF
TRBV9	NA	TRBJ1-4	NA	TGTGCCAGCAGCCGGGAGGGAGGAAATGAAAAACTGTTTTTT	CASSREGGNEKLFF
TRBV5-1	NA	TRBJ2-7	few	TGCGCCAGCAGCCCAACAGGGACTTGGTCCTACGAGCAGTACTTC	CASSPTGTWSYEQYF
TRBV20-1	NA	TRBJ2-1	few	TGCAGTGCTAGAGGTTTTTCGACTAGGGCCTACTCCAATGAGCAGTTCTTC	CSARGFSTRAYSNEQFF